Below, 13 T cell receptor beta chains from the same sample are listed, as sequenced in a study of shared clonotypes between healthy human individuals. Clones were sequenced by immunoSEQ multiplex PCR, and TCRdb holds only the in-frame ones, with some missing. The repertoire holds around 370,000 clones, 96% seen once, with around 0.3% in the top ten. Sequencing was carried out using memory CD8+ T cells sorted from blood. Subset given: CD45RO+ cells pooled with CCR7-negative TemRA cells. The receptors here all came from a man aged 25 to 40 in good health.

J is TRBJ2-1 and V is TRBV28; tentative D call: TRBD2 (5 bases). The CDR3 contains 14 residues. Trimming removed 3 bases at V and 1 base at J, with 7 bases between. Looked up from germline, CDR1 is MDHEN and CDR2 is SYDVKM. In nucleotides, the CDR3 is TGTGCCAGCAGTTTGTCGGGATCCTACAATGAGCAGTTCTTC. Amino acid sequence: CASSLSGSYNEQFF.

V is TRBV10-3 and J is TRBJ1-2, with D maybe TRBD1 (5 bases). The CDR3 totals 12 residues. Deletions cut 6 bases from V and 9 bases from J, with 14 bases between. Germline V gene data show CDR1 as ENHRY and CDR2 as SYGVKD. Here the CDR3 DNA reads TGTGCCATCAGCGTTGGGGGACTTAGCTACACCTTC. Its protein is CAISVGGLSYTF.

The gene calls are TRBV4-1 and TRBJ1-2; 7 bases are shared with TRBD1. Germline CDR1 MGHRA, CDR2 YSYEKL. The CDR3 contains 21 residues. V trimming: 5 bases; J trimming: 0 bases; junction bases outside the gene matches: 24. DNA for the CDR3: TGCGCCAGCAGCGTAAGAGTTTCCCGGGACAGTTATCCTCGCTCTAACTATGGCTACACCTTC. Translated, it gives CASSVRVSRDSYPRSNYGYTF.

The chain carries TRBV6-1 and TRBJ2-7; D ambiguous. Trimming pared 3 bases from V and 2 bases from J, leaving 11 bases between. CDR3 size: 14 residues. CDR1 and CDR2 from the germline V gene are MNHNS and SASEGT. Here the CDR3 DNA reads TGTGCCAGCAGTGAGTTGGGCAGGACCTACGAGCAGTACTTC. Translated, it gives CASSELGRTYEQYF.

This clone was seen a single time. V gene TRBV28 combines with J gene TRBJ2-7, with D possibly called TRBD1 or TRBD2 (7 bases each). Germline V lookup: CDR1 MDHEN, CDR2 SYDVKM. Deletions cut 5 bases from V and 4 bases from J, with 15 bases between. This CDR3 contains 14 residues. CDR3 protein: CASSPQGGRYEQYF. CDR3 bases: TGTGCCAGCAGTCCTCAGGGGGGGCGGTACGAGCAGTACTTC.

The chain recombines TRBV6-5 with TRBJ1-5; the D is unclear. CDR1 and CDR2 (germline): MNHEY, SVGAGI. This CDR3 has 13 residues. Trimming cost V 2 bases and J 2 bases, with 4 bases left between them. The CDR3 DNA reads TGTGCCAGCAGTTACCTAGGCAATCAGCCCCAGCATTTT. Translated: CASSYLGNQPQHF.

The chain combines TRBV27 with TRBJ2-7, with a weak D call TRBD2 (6 bases). Trimming cost V 4 bases and J 5 bases, with 15 bases left between them. CDR3 length: 14 amino acids. CDR1 is MNHEY and CDR2 is SMNVEV in the germline V gene (reference sequence). CDR3 sequence (DNA): TGTGCCAGCAGTTCGTTCCGGGAGAGGAACGAGCAGTACTTC. This translates into CASSSFRERNEQYF.

V usage is TRBV30 and J usage is TRBJ2-5; no clear D. Trimming removed 0 bases at V and 7 bases at J, with 21 bases between. The CDR3 covers 16 residues. In germline, CDR1 is GTSNPN, CDR2 SVGIG (reference sequence). The CDR3 DNA reads TGTGCCTGGAGTGTTCGTAGGGTAGTGGGTCTCGGGACCCAGTACTTC. Translated, it gives CAWSVRRVVGLGTQYF.

V is TRBV28 and J is TRBJ2-7, with TRBD1 identical over 9 bases. CDR1 is MDHEN and CDR2 is SYDVKM in the germline V gene. This CDR3 contains 18 residues. V was pared by 5 bases and J by 7 bases, with 21 bases of the junction left unmatched. The CDR3 loop is CASSQRTGAGTTGKEQYF. For the CDR3, the DNA is TGTGCCAGCAGTCAGAGGACAGGGGCCGGGACTACTGGCAAGGAGCAGTACTTC.

The chain is built from TRBV5-1 and TRBJ2-1; 10 bases align to TRBD2. Losses at the gene ends were 1 base for V and 2 bases for J; bases not matched to a gene: 0. Germline V gene lookup returns CDR1 SGHRS and CDR2 YFSETQ. CDR3 length: 15 residues. The CDR3 region has the DNA TGCGCCAGCAGCTTGACTAGCGGGACCTACAATGAGCAGTTCTTC. Protein sequence: CASSLTSGTYNEQFF.

This rearrangement joins TRBV4-1 to TRBJ1-1; D call uncertain. The CDR3 consists of 13 residues. Germline V gives CDR1 MGHRA, CDR2 YSYEKL. V was clipped by 6 bases and J by 4 bases, with 12 bases between them. CDR3 residues: CASSMRVGTEAFF. The CDR3, as DNA: TGCGCCAGCAGTATGAGGGTCGGCACTGAAGCTTTCTTT.

This chain uses TRBV10-3 with TRBJ2-7; D is perhaps TRBD1 (6 bases). The CDR3 spans 14 residues. Germline V lookup: CDR1 ENHRY, CDR2 SYGVKD. V shed 3 bases and J shed 3 bases, with 12 bases lying between them. The CDR3 reads CAISDRQAIYEQYF. DNA for the CDR3: TGTGCCATCAGTGACCGACAGGCAATCTACGAGCAGTACTTC.

Only one count was recorded for this clone. The CDR3, as DNA: TGTGCCAGCAGTTTACTGGGGGCGGGAGCGGGAGAGACCCAGTACTTC. Translation: CASSLLGAGAGETQYF. This chain connects TRBV28 to TRBJ2-5, with a tentative D call TRBD2 (7 bases). Per germline, CDR1 MDHEN and CDR2 SYDVKM. V was shortened by 2 bases and J by 4 bases, with 17 bases between the two germline ends. The CDR3 extends over 16 amino acids.